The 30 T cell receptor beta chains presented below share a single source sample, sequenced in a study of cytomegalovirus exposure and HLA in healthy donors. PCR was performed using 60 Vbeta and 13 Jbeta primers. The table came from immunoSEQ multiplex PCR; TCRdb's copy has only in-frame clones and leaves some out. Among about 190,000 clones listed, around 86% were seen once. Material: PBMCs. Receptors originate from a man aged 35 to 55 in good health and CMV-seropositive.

CDR3 region: CASSLGTVHNEQFF. CDR3 sequence (DNA): TGTGCCAGCAGCCTGGGGACAGTACACAATGAGCAGTTCTTC. This chain connects TRBV7-9 to TRBJ2-1; 7 bases are a match to TRBD1. This CDR3 spans 14 amino acids. CDR1 is SEHNR, CDR2 FQNEAQ, per germline (reference sequence). V lost 5 bases to trimming and J lost 5 bases; unmatched junction nucleotides: 6. Using reference TRBV7-9 and TRBJ2-1 for the parts outside the CDR3, the full variable domain is DTGVSQNPRHKITKRGQNVTFRCDPISEHNRLYWYRQTLGQGPEFLTYFQNEAQLEKSRLLSDRFSAERPKGSFSTLEIQRTEQGDSAMYLCASSLGTVHNEQFFGPGTRLTVL.

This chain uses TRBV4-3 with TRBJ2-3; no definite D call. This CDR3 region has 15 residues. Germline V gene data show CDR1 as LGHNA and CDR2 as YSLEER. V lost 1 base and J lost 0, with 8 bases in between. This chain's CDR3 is CASSQADASTDTQYF. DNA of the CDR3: TGCGCCAGCAGCCAAGCTGATGCGAGCACAGATACGCAGTATTTT.

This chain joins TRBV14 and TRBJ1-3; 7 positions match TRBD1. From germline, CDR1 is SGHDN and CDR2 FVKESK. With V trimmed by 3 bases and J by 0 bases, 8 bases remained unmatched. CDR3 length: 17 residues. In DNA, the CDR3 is TGTGCCAGCAGCCAGTACGAAGGGACAGTCTCTGGAAACACCATATATTTT. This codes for CASSQYEGTVSGNTIYF.

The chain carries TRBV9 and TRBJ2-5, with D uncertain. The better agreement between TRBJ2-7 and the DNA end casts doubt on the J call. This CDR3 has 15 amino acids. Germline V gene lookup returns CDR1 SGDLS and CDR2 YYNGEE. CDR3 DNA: TGTGCCAGCAGCGCCCGCCCCGAATACTATTACGAGCAGTACTTC. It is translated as CASSARPEYYYEQYF.

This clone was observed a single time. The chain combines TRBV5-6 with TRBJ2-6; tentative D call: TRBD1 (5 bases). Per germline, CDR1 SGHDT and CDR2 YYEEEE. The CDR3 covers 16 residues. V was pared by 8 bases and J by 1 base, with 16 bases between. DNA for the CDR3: TGTGCCAGTGGGTCGACAGCGACGTCTGGGGCCAACGTCCTGACTTTC. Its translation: CASGSTATSGANVLTF.

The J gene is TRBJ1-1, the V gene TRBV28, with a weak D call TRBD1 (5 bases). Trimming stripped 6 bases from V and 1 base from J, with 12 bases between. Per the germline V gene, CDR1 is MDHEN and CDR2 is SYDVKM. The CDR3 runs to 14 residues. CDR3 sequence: CASRVGRANTEAFF. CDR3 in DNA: TGTGCCAGCAGGGTAGGCAGGGCGAACACTGAAGCTTTCTTT.

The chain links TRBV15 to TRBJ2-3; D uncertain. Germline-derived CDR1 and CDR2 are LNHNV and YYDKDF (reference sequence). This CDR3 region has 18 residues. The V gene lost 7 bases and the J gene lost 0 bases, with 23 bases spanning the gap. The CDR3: CATNAQQRSQISTDTQYF. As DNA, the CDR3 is TGTGCCACCAACGCACAGCAGAGAAGCCAGATCAGCACAGATACGCAGTATTTT.

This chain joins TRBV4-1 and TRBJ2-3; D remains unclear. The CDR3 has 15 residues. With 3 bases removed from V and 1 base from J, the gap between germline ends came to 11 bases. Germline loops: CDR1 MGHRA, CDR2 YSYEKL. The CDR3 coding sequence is TGCGCCAGCAGCCAGACCGGGTTCGGCACAGATACGCAGTATTTT. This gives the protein CASSQTGFGTDTQYF.

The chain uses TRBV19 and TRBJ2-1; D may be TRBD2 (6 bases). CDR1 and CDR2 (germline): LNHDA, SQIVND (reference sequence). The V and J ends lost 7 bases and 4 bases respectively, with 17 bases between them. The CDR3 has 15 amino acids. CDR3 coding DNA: TGTGCCAGTAAACAGCCCCGGGGGACGTACAATGAGCAGTTCTTC. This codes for CASKQPRGTYNEQFF.

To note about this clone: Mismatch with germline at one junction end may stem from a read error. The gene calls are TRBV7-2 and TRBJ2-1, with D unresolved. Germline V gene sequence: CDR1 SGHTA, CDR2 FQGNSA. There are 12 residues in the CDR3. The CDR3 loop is CASSRAYNEQFF. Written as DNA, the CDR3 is TGTGCCAGCAGCAGAGCCTATAATGAGCAGTTCTTC.

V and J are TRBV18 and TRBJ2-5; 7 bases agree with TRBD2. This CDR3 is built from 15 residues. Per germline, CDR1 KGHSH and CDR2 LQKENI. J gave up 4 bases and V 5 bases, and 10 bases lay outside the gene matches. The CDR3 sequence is CASSTREGKGETQYF. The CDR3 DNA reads TGTGCCAGCTCAACTAGGGAGGGGAAAGGAGAGACCCAGTACTTC.

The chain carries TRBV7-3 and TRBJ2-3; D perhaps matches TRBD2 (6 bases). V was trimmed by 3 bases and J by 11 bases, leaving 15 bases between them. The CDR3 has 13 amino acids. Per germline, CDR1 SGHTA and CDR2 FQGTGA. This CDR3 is CASSLGTPGRQYF. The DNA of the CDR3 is TGTGCCAGCAGCTTGGGGACTCCGGGGAGGCAGTATTTT.

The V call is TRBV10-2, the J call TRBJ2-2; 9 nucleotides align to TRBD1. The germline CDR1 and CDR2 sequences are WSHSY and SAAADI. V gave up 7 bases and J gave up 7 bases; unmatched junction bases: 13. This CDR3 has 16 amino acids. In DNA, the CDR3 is TGCGCCAGCATTACAGGACAGGGGAGTGTAGGCGGGGAGCTGTTTTTT. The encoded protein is CASITGQGSVGGELFF.

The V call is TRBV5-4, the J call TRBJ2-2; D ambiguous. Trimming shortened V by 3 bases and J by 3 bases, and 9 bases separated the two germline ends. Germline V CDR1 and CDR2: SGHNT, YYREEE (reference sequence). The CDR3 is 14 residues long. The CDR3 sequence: CASSSPLYTGELFF. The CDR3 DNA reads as TGTGCCAGCAGCTCCCCCCTATACACCGGGGAGCTGTTTTTT.

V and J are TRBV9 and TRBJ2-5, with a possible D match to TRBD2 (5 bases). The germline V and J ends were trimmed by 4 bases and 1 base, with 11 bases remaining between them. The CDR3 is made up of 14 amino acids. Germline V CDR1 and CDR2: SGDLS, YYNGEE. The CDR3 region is CASSLGLGQETQYF. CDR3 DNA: TGTGCCAGCAGCCTTGGACTTGGCCAAGAGACCCAGTACTTC.

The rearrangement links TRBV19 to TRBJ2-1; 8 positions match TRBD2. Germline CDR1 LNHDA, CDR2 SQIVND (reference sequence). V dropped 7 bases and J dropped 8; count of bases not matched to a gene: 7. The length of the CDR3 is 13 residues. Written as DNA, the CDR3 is TGTGCCAGTAAAGGACTAGCTCGTTATGAGCAGTTCTTC. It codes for CASKGLARYEQFF.

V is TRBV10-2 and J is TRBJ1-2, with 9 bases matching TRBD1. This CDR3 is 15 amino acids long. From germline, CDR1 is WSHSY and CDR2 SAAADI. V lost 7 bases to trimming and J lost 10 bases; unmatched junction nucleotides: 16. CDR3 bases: TGCGCCAGCACCTCGATCGGGACAGGGAGTCAAGACTACACCTTC. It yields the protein CASTSIGTGSQDYTF.

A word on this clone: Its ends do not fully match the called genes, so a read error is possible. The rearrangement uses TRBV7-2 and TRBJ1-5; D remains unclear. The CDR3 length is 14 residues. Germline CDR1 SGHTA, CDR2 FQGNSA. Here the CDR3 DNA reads TGTGCCAGCGGCTTAGATACGGCCCGGAGGCCCCAGCATTTT. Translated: CASGLDTARRPQHF.

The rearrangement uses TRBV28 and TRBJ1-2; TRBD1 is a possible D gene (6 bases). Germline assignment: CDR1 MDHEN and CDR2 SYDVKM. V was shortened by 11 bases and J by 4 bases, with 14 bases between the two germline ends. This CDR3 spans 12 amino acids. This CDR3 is CAGGDTFYGYTF. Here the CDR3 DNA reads TGTGCCGGGGGGGACACCTTCTATGGCTACACCTTC.

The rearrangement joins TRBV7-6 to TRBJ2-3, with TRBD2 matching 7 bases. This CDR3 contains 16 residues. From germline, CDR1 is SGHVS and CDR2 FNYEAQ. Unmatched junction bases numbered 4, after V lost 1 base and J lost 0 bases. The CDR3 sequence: CASSLVGGGSTDTQYF. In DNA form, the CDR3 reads TGTGCCAGCAGCTTAGTTGGCGGGGGAAGCACAGATACGCAGTATTTT.

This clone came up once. The CDR3 here is CASSQAPGTSGGASGANVLTF. CDR3 in DNA: TGCGCCAGCAGCCAAGCGCCAGGGACTAGCGGGGGGGCCTCTGGGGCCAACGTCCTGACTTTC. The genes are TRBV4-3 and TRBJ2-6; the match to TRBD2 covers 16 bases. The CDR3 runs to 21 residues. V dropped 1 base and J dropped 0; count of bases not matched to a gene: 6. Germline lookup yields CDR1 LGHNA and CDR2 YSLEER.

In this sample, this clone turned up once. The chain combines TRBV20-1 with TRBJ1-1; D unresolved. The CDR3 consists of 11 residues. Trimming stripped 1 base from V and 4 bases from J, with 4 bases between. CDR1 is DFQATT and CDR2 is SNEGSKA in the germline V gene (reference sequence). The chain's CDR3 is CSARGGTEAFF. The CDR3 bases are TGCAGTGCTAGAGGAGGCACTGAAGCTTTCTTT.

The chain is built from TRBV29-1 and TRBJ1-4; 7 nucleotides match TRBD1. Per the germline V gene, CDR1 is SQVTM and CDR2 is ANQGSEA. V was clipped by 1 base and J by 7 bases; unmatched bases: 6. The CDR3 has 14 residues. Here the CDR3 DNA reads TGCAGCGTTGAAGGGCGGGACAGTAGTGAAAAACTGTTTTTT. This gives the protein CSVEGRDSSEKLFF.

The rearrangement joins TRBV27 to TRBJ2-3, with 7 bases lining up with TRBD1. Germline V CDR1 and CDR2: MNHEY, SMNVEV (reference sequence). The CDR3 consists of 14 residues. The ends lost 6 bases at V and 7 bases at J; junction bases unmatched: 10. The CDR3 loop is CASRATGRINTQYF. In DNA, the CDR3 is TGTGCCAGCAGGGCGACAGGGCGAATCAATACGCAGTATTTT.

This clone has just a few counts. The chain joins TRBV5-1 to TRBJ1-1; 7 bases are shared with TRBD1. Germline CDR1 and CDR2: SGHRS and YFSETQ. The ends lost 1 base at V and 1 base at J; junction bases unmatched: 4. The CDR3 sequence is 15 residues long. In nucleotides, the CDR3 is TGCGCCAGCAGCTTGATTTCAGGGGGGAACACTGAAGCTTTCTTT. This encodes CASSLISGGNTEAFF.

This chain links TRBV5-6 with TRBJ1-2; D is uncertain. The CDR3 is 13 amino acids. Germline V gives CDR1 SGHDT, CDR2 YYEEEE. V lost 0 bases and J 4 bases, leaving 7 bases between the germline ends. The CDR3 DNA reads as TGTGCCAGCAGCTTGGGGGCAGTCTATGGCTACACCTTC. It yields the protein CASSLGAVYGYTF.

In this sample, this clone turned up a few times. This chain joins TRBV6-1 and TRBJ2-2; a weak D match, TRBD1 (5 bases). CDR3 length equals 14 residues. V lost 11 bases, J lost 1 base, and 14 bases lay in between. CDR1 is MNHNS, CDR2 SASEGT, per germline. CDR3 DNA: TGTGCCGAGAGCCCAGGACAGAACACCGGGGAGCTGTTTTTT. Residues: CAESPGQNTGELFF.

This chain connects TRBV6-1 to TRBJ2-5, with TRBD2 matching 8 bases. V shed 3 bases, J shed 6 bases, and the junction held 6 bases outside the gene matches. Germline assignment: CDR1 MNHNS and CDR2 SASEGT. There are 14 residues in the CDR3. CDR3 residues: CASSDGAGVKTQYF. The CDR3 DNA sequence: TGTGCCAGCAGTGATGGAGCGGGGGTAAAGACCCAGTACTTC.

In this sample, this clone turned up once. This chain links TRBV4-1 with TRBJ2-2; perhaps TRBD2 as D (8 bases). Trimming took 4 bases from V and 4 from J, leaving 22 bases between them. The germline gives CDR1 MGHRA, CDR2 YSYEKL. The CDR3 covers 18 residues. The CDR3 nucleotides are TGCGCCAGCAGCCTTCCGACAGGGAGGCTAGCGGGCACCGGGGAGCTGTTTTTT. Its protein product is CASSLPTGRLAGTGELFF.

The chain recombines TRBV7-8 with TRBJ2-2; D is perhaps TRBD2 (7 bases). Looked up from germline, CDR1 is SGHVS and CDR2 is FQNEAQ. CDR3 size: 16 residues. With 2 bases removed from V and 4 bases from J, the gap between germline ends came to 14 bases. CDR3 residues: CASSLRAGAATGELFF. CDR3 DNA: TGTGCCAGCAGCTTACGGGCGGGGGCTGCCACCGGGGAGCTGTTTTTT.